The 29 T cell receptor beta chains below all came from one sample that was sequenced in a study of blood T cells in healthy people across ages. A sample-barcoded 5' primer and a J-beta primer mix were used in a second PCR of roughly 7 to 12 cycles. TCRdb reprocessed the 5' RACE reads with MiXCR, giving one entry per CDR3 protein. The sample lists 1.8 million or so distinct CDR3 sequences; about 39% were seen once. Sequencing was performed on blood. The receptors derive from a human donor in good health.

The CDR3 region has the DNA TGTGCCAGCAGCTTCAGGGGCATGTTGACTGGCTACACCTTC. Protein product: CASSFRGMLTGYTF. This chain uses TRBV7-9 with TRBJ1-2; a possible D gene is TRBD1 (6 bases). The germline gives CDR1 SEHNR, CDR2 FQNEAQ (reference sequence). The CDR3 length is 14 residues. The V gene lost 3 bases and the J gene lost 7 bases, with 15 bases spanning the gap.

This sequence joins TRBV7-2 and TRBJ1-1; TRBD1 aligns across 10 bases. The CDR3 covers 15 residues. Germline values: CDR1 SGHTA, CDR2 FQGNSA. Trimming took 5 bases from V and 6 from J; bases not matched to a gene: 9. The CDR3 spells CASSTRQGASPEAFF. For the CDR3, the DNA is TGTGCCAGCAGCACTAGACAGGGGGCTAGCCCTGAAGCTTTCTTT. Complete variable domain (other parts from reference TRBV7-2 and TRBJ1-1): GAGVSQSPSNKVTEKGKDVELRCDPISGHTALYWYRQSLGQGLEFLIYFQGNSAPDKSGLPSDRFSAERTGGSVSTLTIQRTQQEDSAVYLCASSTRQGASPEAFFGQGTRLTVV.

This clonotype was recorded only once. The rearrangement uses TRBV4-1 and TRBJ2-1, with TRBD2 identical over 8 bases. The CDR3 has 17 residues. J lost 6 bases, V lost 0 bases, and 10 bases had no gene match. Germline V gene data show CDR1 as MGHRA and CDR2 as YSYEKL. For the CDR3, the DNA is TGCGCCAGCAGCCAAGAACCCACCGGGACTAGTGCCAATGAGCAGTTCTTC. It is translated as CASSQEPTGTSANEQFF.

Comments on this clonotype: Sequence at one end of the junction differs from germline and may be a read error. The genes are TRBV3-1 and TRBJ2-1; D remains unclear. CDR3 length equals 14 residues. CDR1 is LGHDT, CDR2 YNNKEL, per germline (reference sequence). The CDR3 sequence: CASSQEPGFNELFF. CDR3 bases: TGTGCCAGCAGCCAAGAGCCGGGTTTCAATGAGCTGTTCTTC.

The rearrangement joins TRBV5-6 to TRBJ2-5; D perhaps matches TRBD2 (6 bases). The V gene lost 3 bases and the J gene lost 5 bases, with 20 bases spanning the gap. Germline CDR1 SGHDT, CDR2 YYEEEE. The CDR3 is made up of 16 amino acids. This CDR3 is CASSSPRERFGETQYF. Here the CDR3 DNA reads TGTGCCAGCAGCTCGCCTCGGGAGAGATTTGGGGAGACCCAGTACTTC.

The CDR3 nucleotides read TGTGCCAGCAGCGTAGGGACACTGGGGGGCTACACCTTC. Its translation is CASSVGTLGGYTF. V is TRBV9 and J is TRBJ1-2, with a tentative D call TRBD1 (5 bases). Germline values: CDR1 SGDLS, CDR2 YYNGEE. Trimming stripped 0 bases from V and 8 bases from J, with 11 bases between. The length of the CDR3 is 13 residues.

The rearrangement links TRBV9 to TRBJ1-5; D is uncertain. The germline gives CDR1 SGDLS, CDR2 YYNGEE. V gave up 0 bases and J gave up 5 bases, with 12 bases separating them. The CDR3 spans 15 residues. CDR3 sequence: CASSVGGGPYQPQHF. CDR3 DNA: TGTGCCAGCAGCGTAGGGGGAGGCCCCTATCAGCCCCAGCATTTT.

Points on this clonotype: A junction end diverges from the germline sequence, so it may reflect a read error. The chain links TRBV20-1 to TRBJ2-3; D is possibly TRBD2 (5 bases). Germline CDR1 and CDR2: DFQATT and SNEGSKA (reference sequence). CDR3 size: 15 residues. DNA for the CDR3: TGCAGTGCTAGACGTTGGGATGGGAGCACAGATGCGCAGTATTTT. It translates to CSARRWDGSTDAQYF.

This clonotype was recorded only once. The V and J genes are TRBV5-1 and TRBJ1-1; D may be TRBD1 (6 bases). The CDR3 is 16 amino acids. Germline CDR1 SGHRS, CDR2 YFSETQ. V dropped 4 bases and J dropped 3 bases, with 19 bases sitting between them. The CDR3 DNA follows: TGCGCCAGCAGCCAAAACCCAACAGGGCGGGACACTGAAGCTTTCTTT. This encodes CASSQNPTGRDTEAFF. Combining the CDR3 with reference TRBV5-1 and TRBJ1-1 gives the whole variable domain KAGVTQTPRYLIKTRGQQVTLSCSPISGHRSVSWYQQTPGQGLQFLFEYFSETQRNKGNFPGRFSGRQFSNSRSEMNVSTLELGDSALYLCASSQNPTGRDTEAFFGQGTRLTVV.

CDR3 nucleotides: TGTGCCAGCAGCACCTGGGGTGCAGATACGCAGTATTTT. Amino acid sequence: CASSTWGADTQYF. The chain couples TRBV7-2 to TRBJ2-3, with no clear D. This CDR3 has 13 amino acids. CDR1 is SGHTA and CDR2 is FQGNSA in the germline V gene. Trimming left V 5 bases short and J 4 bases short, with 10 bases between.

A few counts support this clonotype. The chain combines TRBV7-3 with TRBJ2-5, with D possibly TRBD1 on 6 matching bases. Judging by the DNA end, TRBJ2-7 fits better; the J call may be wrong. This CDR3 spans 15 amino acids. CDR1 and CDR2 (germline): SGHTA, FQGTGA. CDR3 DNA sequence: TGTGCCAGCAGCTTAGCTGGGGGCAAGGGCTACGAGCAGTACTTC. Translating gives CASSLAGGKGYEQYF.

The chain couples TRBV24-1 to TRBJ2-1; D gene uncertain. The CDR3 spans 15 residues. Looked up from germline, CDR1 is KGHDR and CDR2 is SFDVKD. Trimming took 0 bases from V and 4 from J, leaving 9 bases between them. In DNA, the CDR3 is TGTGCCACCAGTGATTTGGCAGCCGAGTACAATGAGCAGTTCTTC. Its protein product is CATSDLAAEYNEQFF.

With respect to this clonotype: This may be a read error: a much more frequent sequence differs by one nucleotide. The J gene is TRBJ2-1, the V gene TRBV11-2; D gene unclear. Gene TRBJ2-7 matches the end of the DNA better, so the J call may be wrong. CDR1 SGHAT and CDR2 FQNNGV come from the germline V gene. The CDR3 runs to 17 residues. The CDR3 DNA is TGTGCCAGCAGCTTAGGGAGCCCTCAAATCGCCTACAATGAGCAGTACTTC. This gives the protein CASSLGSPQIAYNEQYF.

About this clonotype itself: The junction departs from germline at one end; a sequencing error may be responsible. The chain employs TRBV5-6 and TRBJ1-2, with a weak D call TRBD1 (5 bases). Germline V gene data show CDR1 as SGHDT and CDR2 as YYEEEE. This CDR3 is 13 amino acids long. The CDR3 spells CAGSLTEGHGYTF. Here the CDR3 DNA reads TGTGCCGGCAGCTTGACAGAGGGCCATGGCTACACCTTC. Filled out from reference TRBV5-6 and TRBJ1-2, the complete variable domain reads DAGVTQSPTHLIKTRGQQVTLRCSPKSGHDTVSWYQQALGQGPQFIFQYYEEEERQRGNFPDRFSGHQFPNYSSELNVNALLLGDSALYLCAGSLTEGHGYTFGSGTRLTVV.

This clonotype came up a few times. The V call is TRBV20-1, the J call TRBJ2-7; no definite D call. The CDR3 has 13 amino acids. V was cut by 5 bases and J by 7 bases, with 18 bases left in between. Germline V CDR1 and CDR2: DFQATT, SNEGSKA (reference sequence). CDR3 amino acids: CSAASRPLFEQYF. CDR3 bases: TGCAGTGCTGCCTCACGTCCTCTCTTTGAGCAGTACTTC.

V usage is TRBV12-3 or TRBV12-4 and J usage is TRBJ1-2; 11 nucleotides align to TRBD1. The ends lost 6 bases at V and 4 bases at J; junction bases unmatched: 7. CDR3 size: 15 residues. CDR3 nucleotides: TGTGCCAGCAGCAAAAGGACAGGGGGCACCTATGGCTACACCTTC. Its translation is CASSKRTGGTYGYTF.

The CDR3 spells CSARGGGAQSYEQYF. The CDR3 nucleotides are TGCAGTGCTAGGGGAGGGGGCGCGCAGTCCTACGAGCAGTACTTC. The chain links TRBV20-1 to TRBJ2-7; tentatively, D is TRBD1 or TRBD2 (7 bases each). The CDR3 loop spans 15 amino acids. V was shortened by 3 bases and J by 1 base, with 16 bases between the two germline ends. CDR1 is DFQATT, CDR2 SNEGSKA, per germline (reference sequence).

V is TRBV5-1 and J is TRBJ2-3; 8 nucleotides agree with TRBD2. CDR3 length: 16 amino acids. The junction had 12 bases not matched to a gene; V was cut back by 4 bases and J by 5 bases. Germline values: CDR1 SGHRS, CDR2 YFSETQ. CDR3 coding DNA: TGCGCCAGCAGCAACCGCGGCCAGCGGGGGTTAGATACGCAGTATTTT. This encodes CASSNRGQRGLDTQYF.

The chain links TRBV28 to TRBJ1-1; 7 bases line up with TRBD1. Germline trimming cut 5 bases from V and 0 bases from J; bases unmatched to any gene: 6. The CDR3 loop spans 15 amino acids. Germline lookup yields CDR1 MDHEN and CDR2 SYDVKM. CDR3 sequence: CASSRRQGLNTEAFF. The CDR3, as DNA: TGTGCCAGCAGTCGTCGACAGGGCCTGAACACTGAAGCTTTCTTT.

This chain connects TRBV10-3 to TRBJ1-2, with 7 positions matching TRBD1. V lost 6 bases to trimming and J lost 5 bases; unmatched junction nucleotides: 9. This CDR3 comprises 14 residues. CDR1 ENHRY and CDR2 SYGVKD come from the germline V gene. CDR3 DNA: TGTGCCATCAGCCTCGACAGGGTACCGTATGGCTACACCTTC. This codes for CAISLDRVPYGYTF.

This sequence joins TRBV7-9 and TRBJ1-3; a possible D gene is TRBD1 (6 bases). V was cut by 4 bases and J by 0 bases, with 19 bases left in between. Germline assignment: CDR1 SEHNR and CDR2 FQNEAQ (reference sequence). The CDR3 has 18 amino acids. The CDR3 is CASSYPPGTRVSGNTIYF. CDR3 coding DNA: TGTGCCAGCAGCTACCCCCCCGGGACACGGGTCTCTGGAAACACCATATATTTT.

This clonotype was observed a few times. The J gene is TRBJ2-1, the V gene TRBV7-3, with D perhaps matching TRBD1 (5 bases). The CDR3 consists of 16 residues. The V gene's germline CDR1 is SGHTA and CDR2 FQGTGA. The V end lost 1 base, the J end lost 1 base, and 11 bases lay between the germline ends. The CDR3 DNA reads TGTGCCAGCAGCTTAAACCCTCAGGGTTCCTACAATGAGCAGTTCTTC. Its translation is CASSLNPQGSYNEQFF.

This clonotype was picked up one time. This rearrangement joins TRBV7-3 to TRBJ2-1; the match to TRBD1 covers 7 bases. The V gene end was trimmed by 5 bases and the J gene end by 9 bases; junction bases not matched to a gene: 7. The CDR3 is 13 amino acids. Per germline, CDR1 SGHTA and CDR2 FQGTGA. DNA of the CDR3: TGTGCCAGCAGCGCGGACAGGATGGGTGAGCAGTTCTTC. As protein: CASSADRMGEQFF.

The gene calls are TRBV7-2 and TRBJ2-1, with TRBD1 matching 8 bases. Germline loops: CDR1 SGHTA, CDR2 FQGNSA. This CDR3 is built from 14 residues. The V gene end was trimmed by 4 bases and the J gene end by 10 bases; junction bases not matched to a gene: 9. The CDR3 bases are TGTGCCAGCAGCTCTCCGGGACAGGCGGGGGAGCAGTTCTTC. It codes for CASSSPGQAGEQFF.

V is TRBV14 and J is TRBJ1-2, with 8 bases aligning to TRBD1. CDR1 and CDR2 (germline): SGHDN, FVKESK. The CDR3 runs 14 residues. Trimming removed 5 bases from V and 2 bases from J; junction bases left unmatched: 4. CDR3 protein: CASSAHRGNYGYTF. CDR3 coding DNA: TGTGCCAGCAGCGCCCACAGGGGGAACTATGGCTACACCTTC.

The CDR3 here is CASSFGGRVEQYF. The CDR3 DNA reads as TGTGCCAGCAGTTTCGGAGGTAGAGTAGAGCAGTACTTC. The chain combines TRBV12-3 or TRBV12-4 with TRBJ2-7; the D gene is possibly TRBD2 (5 bases). Trimming left V 3 bases short and J 7 bases short, with 13 bases between. This CDR3 has 13 residues.

The CDR3 spells CASSLVSGLVDGYTF. The CDR3 DNA is TGTGCCAGCAGCTTGGTGTCAGGACTTGTAGATGGCTACACCTTC. The chain has TRBV5-5 and TRBJ1-2; D unresolved. CDR1 is SGHKS, CDR2 YYEKEE, per germline (reference sequence). V was clipped by 0 bases and J by 6 bases, with 15 bases between them. The CDR3 is 15 amino acids. The full variable domain, its missing parts supplied by reference TRBV5-5 and TRBJ1-2, is DAGVTQSPTHLIKTRGQQVTLRCSPISGHKSVSWYQQVLGQGPQFIFQYYEKEERGRGNFPDRFSARQFPNYSSELNVNALLLGDSALYLCASSLVSGLVDGYTFGSGTRLTVV.

This rearrangement joins TRBV7-2 to TRBJ2-3; D unclear. V was shortened by 2 bases and J by 6 bases, with 9 bases between the two germline ends. This CDR3 is 13 amino acids long. CDR1 is SGHTA, CDR2 FQGNSA, per germline. The CDR3 nucleotides are TGTGCCAGCAGCTTAAAGTGGATGGATACGCAGTATTTT. It is translated as CASSLKWMDTQYF.

This clonotype has a handful of counts. The genes are TRBV5-5 and TRBJ2-5; D ambiguous. V lost 4 bases to trimming and J lost 4 bases, with 20 bases between them. Germline V gene data show CDR1 as SGHKS and CDR2 as YYEKEE (reference sequence). The CDR3 loop spans 16 amino acids. The CDR3, as DNA: TGTGCCAGCAGCCTGAACCTGGCCTACAAGGGAGAGACCCAGTACTTC. Amino acids: CASSLNLAYKGETQYF.